This T cell receptor (beta chain) stems from a study of cytomegalovirus exposure and HLA in healthy donors. General observations from the study: Later analysis showed TCR association rates varying by HLA locus, highest for DRB1 and lowest for HLA-C. Diagnosis of cytomegalovirus status made by the classifier reportedly showed high specificity and sensitivity. Some highly shared sequence variants likely arose as a pipeline artifact. Researchers reported in a later analysis that common viral pathogens appeared linked to several top clusters.

CDR3 length equals 12 residues. The germline V gene has CDR1 MGHDK and CDR2 SYGVNS. J was trimmed by 10 bases and V by 3 bases; bases with no gene match: 5. The PCR was carried out with 60 Vbeta primers and 13 Jbeta primers. Measured with immunoSEQ multiplex PCR; TCRdb has only the in-frame clones, and not every one. The data hold over 200,000 clones, with 77% observed a single time. This clone showed up just a few times. Its antigen is unidentified. This receptor was obtained from a woman in her fifties or sixties in good health and CMV-seropositive. The V call is TRBV25-1, the J call TRBJ1-2, with TRBD1 matching over 7 bases. The material sequenced was PBMCs. The CDR3 here is CASSETGRFYTF. The CDR3 coding sequence is TGTGCCAGCAGTGAGACAGGGCGCTTCTACACCTTC.